This T cell receptor (beta chain) was found in a study of blood T cell repertoires in COVID-19. As for the study in general: Samples representing acute and convalescent COVID-19 were sourced from the United States, Italy and Spain. In each case, the material was cDNA or gDNA derived from T cells, B-cell-depleted T cells, or PBMCs.

V dropped 2 bases and J dropped 10 bases, with 6 bases sitting between them. CDR3 size: 12 residues. In germline, CDR1 is MNHEY, CDR2 SVGEGT. Methods used by the authors: Researchers report that nucleated cell counts were estimated from reference gene primer amplification. Assay used: immunoSEQ multiplex PCR; TCRdb lists only in-frame clones, some missing. V and J calls and clone size follow that table, whereas D and trimming were derived from the DNA. The data contain fewer than 700,000 clones, around 90% of them singletons. It was during active infection that Seattle patients were enrolled and then longitudinally followed.

Sequenced input: peripheral blood. The chain couples TRBV6-2 or TRBV6-3 to TRBJ1-6; D gene ambiguous. This TCR was recovered from a woman between 45 and 65 years old with COVID-19, enrolled during active disease. CDR3 nucleotides: TGTGCCAGCAGTTACGGAGTCTCACCCCTCCACTTT. Its translation: CASSYGVSPLHF.